This is a list of T cell receptor beta chains from one sample in a study of CD8 T cells in Susac syndrome. TCRdb fed the immunoSEQ multiplex PCR reads into MiXCR, producing one record per CDR3 protein. The sample consists of 110,000 or so distinct CDR3 sequences, roughly 90% of them appearing once. Sequencing was performed on CD8+ T cells from PBMCs. These receptors were obtained from a human donor in good health. Both conserved end residues are trimmed from each CDR3.

V	J	CDR3
TRBV7-3	TRBJ2-6	ASSLTMTGVFSGANVLT
TRBV3-1	TRBJ2-7	ASTGLAGGKGFEQY
TRBV13	TRBJ2-3	ASSPISSQLTDTQY
TRBV19	TRBJ2-1	ASSPGTNYNEQF
TRBV29-1	TRBJ2-7	SVTKTGGFSYEQY
TRBV7-2	TRBJ1-6	ASSPTQGSSPLH
TRBV20-1	TRBJ1-1	SAREGGAWLNTEAF
TRBV12-3/TRBV12-4	TRBJ2-1	ASSFLRSGGANEQF
TRBV5-1	TRBJ2-3	ASRDLAGNTDTQY
TRBV9	TRBJ1-1	ASNTGVSQKNTEAF
TRBV7-8	TRBJ2-7	ASSPSVGTDYEQY
TRBV12-3/TRBV12-4	TRBJ2-3	ASTNRARTDTQY
TRBV11-2	TRBJ2-7	ASSSAVPHEQY
TRBV28	TRBJ1-2	ASSSYRGGSYGYT
TRBV19	TRBJ2-1	ASSSGAGGPQNYNEQF
TRBV29-1	TRBJ1-1	SVGRGPPNTEAF
TRBV7-2	TRBJ2-3	ASTSGTDTQY
TRBV25-1	TRBJ1-1	ASSTRNTEAF
TRBV18	TRBJ1-1	ASSPNWVTEAF
TRBV9	TRBJ1-3	ASSVGVPTGNTIY
TRBV4-1	TRBJ1-2	ASSQDAGQRNYGYT
TRBV19	TRBJ2-7	ASSIDRRGHGYEQY
TRBV20-1	TRBJ1-4	SARNTGMGEKLF
TRBV20-1	TRBJ2-7	SATSRQGIHYEQY